This TCR beta chain is from a study of response to subunit inactivated influenza vaccine. Findings of the study overall: It was suggested by the authors that few new T cells are recruited by each seasonal influenza vaccination.

As to this clonotype: The target antigen is unknown.

Using its own MiXCR run on the RT-PCR reads, TCRdb lists one record per CDR3 protein. The sample includes some 500,000 distinct CDR3 sequences, about 25% of them seen just once. Germline CDR1 and CDR2: SGHTA and FQGTGA. The CDR3 loop spans 13 amino acids. J lost 4 bases, V lost 5 bases, and 2 bases had no gene match. This chain links TRBV7-3 with TRBJ2-3; TRBD1 aligns across 8 bases. The TCR comes from a man aged 50 to 59 who received an inactivated influenza vaccine. The sample consisted of CD4+ T cells sorted from PBMCs, taken around 5 days after vaccination. DNA of the CDR3: TGTGCCAGCAGCCTGGGACAGGCAGATACGCAGTATTTT. Amino acids: CASSLGQADTQYF.